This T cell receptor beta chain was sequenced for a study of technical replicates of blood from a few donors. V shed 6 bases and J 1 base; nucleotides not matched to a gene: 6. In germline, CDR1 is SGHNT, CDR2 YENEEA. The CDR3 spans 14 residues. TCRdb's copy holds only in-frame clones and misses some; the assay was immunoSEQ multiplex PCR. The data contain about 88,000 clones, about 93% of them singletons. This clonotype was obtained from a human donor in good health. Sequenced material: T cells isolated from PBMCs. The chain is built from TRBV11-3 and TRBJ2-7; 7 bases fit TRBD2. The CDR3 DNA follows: TGTGCCAGCAGTTATAGCGGGTCGTCCTACGAGCAGTACTTC. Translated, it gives CASSYSGSSYEQYF.